Many counts were recorded for the clone carrying this TCR beta chain. What it binds is unknown. The data originate from a study of beta chain features in type 1 diabetes. Study observations and caveats: People with Type 1 diabetes carried modestly yet significantly shorter TCRB CDR3s in all four CD4+ subsets. A possible short-template PCR bias applies equally to patients and controls.

V shed 5 bases and J shed 4 bases, with 8 bases lying between them. This CDR3 spans 12 amino acids. Germline lookup yields CDR1 MGHRA and CDR2 YSYEKL. One heparinised blood draw, averaging roughly 120 mL, came from each donor. Naive, central memory, regulatory and stem cell-like memory cells within the CD4+ compartment were sorted using CD45RO/CCR7/CD25/CD127/CD95/CD27. Since all of the isolated RNA was reverse transcribed, expressed TCRB transcripts were what got sequenced. Assay used: immunoSEQ multiplex PCR; TCRdb lists only in-frame clones, some missing. The table has 130,000 or so clones, approximately 10% seen once.

Material: central memory CD4+ T cells from blood. The genes are TRBV4-1 and TRBJ1-2; D gene unclear. The source of this sequence is a man between 25 and 39 years old with type 1 diabetes. For the CDR3, the DNA is TGCGCCAGCAGCGGGTCGGGCTATGGCTACACCTTC. Amino acids: CASSGSGYGYTF.